Listed below are T cell receptor beta chains from one sample, sequenced in a study of blood T cell repertoires in COVID-19. Using immunoSEQ multiplex PCR, the repertoire was profiled, and TCRdb retains in-frame clones only, with some absent. The profile shows about 34,000 clones, approximately 83% of them singletons. Sequencing input: peripheral blood. The receptors were sampled from an older woman with active COVID-19. Both conserved end residues are part of each CDR3. The order of the fields is CDR3 DNA, CDR3 protein, clone size, J gene, D gene, V gene. The D gene is left open where the match is weak. Size values are once, few and many counts, or a class for expanded clones, and some rows have none.

TGTGCCAGTAGTAAAGGACTAGCGGGCCTCGCGAACACCGGGGAGCTGTTTTTT | CASSKGLAGLANTGELFF | - | TRBJ2-2 | TRBD2 | TRBV19
TGTGCCAGCAGACCGGGACTAGCGGGAGGAGGGACAGATACGCAGTATTTT | CASRPGLAGGGTDTQYF | - | TRBJ2-3 | TRBD2 | TRBV7-9
TGTGCCAGCAGTGAAGCGCGGCTGCGGGGGCGCAATGAGCAGTTCTTC | CASSEARLRGRNEQFF | - | TRBJ2-1 | - | TRBV6-1
TGTGCCAGCAGGGACGCAGGGTTATCCGGGGAGCTGTTTTTT | CASRDAGLSGELFF | once | TRBJ2-2 | - | TRBV6-5
TGTGCCAGCAGCGTAGGCCCTGGGGGGGGCAGCACAGATACGCAGTATTTT | CASSVGPGGGSTDTQYF | - | TRBJ2-3 | - | TRBV9
TGTGCCAGCAGCTTTGGGGGGATGAACACTGAAGCTTTCTTT | CASSFGGMNTEAFF | - | TRBJ1-1 | - | TRBV5-4
TGTGCCAGCAGTCGAGAGAAGGGACAGGGGTATGGCTACACCTTC | CASSREKGQGYGYTF | once | TRBJ1-2 | TRBD1 | TRBV6-6
TGCGCCAGCAGCCAAGAGTACAGGGGAAGGGCCGGCGATGAGCAGTTCTTC | CASSQEYRGRAGDEQFF | - | TRBJ2-1 | TRBD1 | TRBV4-1
TGTGCCAGCAGCCAAGATCAAGCCAGGGGTTACGAGCAGTACTTC | CASSQDQARGYEQYF | - | TRBJ2-7 | - | TRBV14
TGCGCCAGCAGCCTCGGGACAGGAGGGAACACTGAAGCTTTCTTT | CASSLGTGGNTEAFF | - | TRBJ1-1 | TRBD1 | TRBV5-1
TGTGCCAGTAGTAAGGACAGCGCGTGGGCCAACGTCCTGACTTTC | CASSKDSAWANVLTF | - | TRBJ2-6 | - | TRBV19
TGTGCCAGCAGCTTGGACAGGATCCGTCTATTCTCCTACGAGCAGTACTTC | CASSLDRIRLFSYEQYF | - | TRBJ2-7 | - | TRBV5-6
TGTGCCAGCAGTCCGAGCGGAGGGTCCTACAATGAGCAGTTCTTC | CASSPSGGSYNEQFF | - | TRBJ2-1 | - | TRBV28
TGTGCCAGCAGTGGACAGGTTGTTTGGGAGCAGTACTTC | CASSGQVVWEQYF | - | TRBJ2-7 | - | TRBV2
TGTGCCAGCAGCCTAACTAGCGGGGGGGCCGGAGAGCAGTTCTTC | CASSLTSGGAGEQFF | - | TRBJ2-1 | TRBD2 | TRBV3-1/TRBV3-2
TGTGCCAGCAGCTCCCGACGGGGGACAGGGAGCCAGGCTAACTATGGCTACACCTTC | CASSSRRGTGSQANYGYTF | few | TRBJ1-2 | TRBD1 | TRBV5-4
TGTGCCAGCAGCTTGCTTGGTGCAGGTACCTACGAGCAGTACTTC | CASSLLGAGTYEQYF | - | TRBJ2-7 | - | TRBV5-6
TGTGCCATCAGTGAGTCCGGGGGGCGAGCGGAGACCCAGTACTTC | CAISESGGRAETQYF | - | TRBJ2-5 | - | TRBV10-3
TGTGCCAGCAGCCCGTCCCGGGGACAGTCCAAGAACACTGAAGCTTTCTTT | CASSPSRGQSKNTEAFF | - | TRBJ1-1 | TRBD1 | TRBV7-3
TGTGCCAGCAGCCGGGAGACTAGCGGGAGGCTCTCCTACAATGAGCAGTTCTTC | CASSRETSGRLSYNEQFF | - | TRBJ2-1 | TRBD2 | TRBV9
TGTGCCAGCCCGCCACGTCCCCAGGGAAACACTGAAGCTTTCTTT | CASPPRPQGNTEAFF | - | TRBJ1-1 | - | TRBV28
TGCAGCGTTGGACAGGGGTATAATTCACCCCTCCACTTT | CSVGQGYNSPLHF | - | TRBJ1-6 | TRBD1 | TRBV29-1
TGTGCCAGCATCGCTCAAGGGACTAGAAAGATCCACGAGCAGTACTTC | CASIAQGTRKIHEQYF | - | TRBJ2-7 | TRBD2 | TRBV28
TGTGCCAGCAGGATACAGGGTTGGGTGAACACTGAAGCTTTCTTT | CASRIQGWVNTEAFF | - | TRBJ1-1 | - | TRBV7-3
TGTGCCAGCAGCTACCGGGACACTGGCCAAGAGACCCAGTACTTC | CASSYRDTGQETQYF | - | TRBJ2-5 | - | TRBV7-9
TGTGCCAGCAGTGCCAGGGGTGGAAGTGGCTACACCTTC | CASSARGGSGYTF | few | TRBJ1-2 | - | TRBV25-1
TGTGCCAGCAGCCCGGGACAGGGGGTGTCCTACGAGCAGTACTTC | CASSPGQGVSYEQYF | once | TRBJ2-7 | TRBD1 | TRBV7-6
TGCAGCGTGAGCCCGGGACAGCCTATATACGAGCAGTACTTC | CSVSPGQPIYEQYF | - | TRBJ2-7 | TRBD1 | TRBV29-1
TGTGCCAGCACCAATGGCGGGTTGACGGGCGCTGAAGCTTTCTTT | CASTNGGLTGAEAFF | - | TRBJ1-1 | - | TRBV28
TGTGCCAGCAGCCCTGGGGCAGGTTCCTCCTACGAGCAGTACTTC | CASSPGAGSSYEQYF | - | TRBJ2-7 | - | TRBV11-3
TGTGCCAGCAGCTTGGTTAGGAGCGAGCAGTACTTC | CASSLVRSEQYF | - | TRBJ2-7 | - | TRBV5-6
TGTGCCAGCAGGGAGACAGGATTATCCTACGAGCAGTACTTC | CASRETGLSYEQYF | - | TRBJ2-7 | - | TRBV6-5
TGCGCCAGCAGCTATTCCGGGACTAGTCACTACGAGCAGTACTTC | CASSYSGTSHYEQYF | - | TRBJ2-7 | TRBD2 | TRBV5-1
TGCGCCAGCAGCTTGTTGGCTAGCGGTACAGATACGCAGTATTTT | CASSLLASGTDTQYF | - | TRBJ2-3 | TRBD2 | TRBV5-1
TGTGCCAGCAGTCCTGGGACAGGGGATAGGGAGTTCTTC | CASSPGTGDREFF | - | TRBJ2-1 | TRBD1 | TRBV12-3/TRBV12-4
TGTGCCAGCAGCTTTACTGCGGGAGGGCCTCGGGGCACAGATACGCAGTATTTT | CASSFTAGGPRGTDTQYF | - | TRBJ2-3 | TRBD2 | TRBV5-4
TGTGCCAGCAGCCAATTTCCGACTAGCGGGAGGGGGAATGAGCAGTTCTTC | CASSQFPTSGRGNEQFF | - | TRBJ2-1 | TRBD2 | TRBV3-1/TRBV3-2
TGCAGTGCTAGTATAAGCGCAGATACGCAGTATTTT | CSASISADTQYF | - | TRBJ2-3 | - | TRBV20-1
TGTGCCAGCAGTGAAACAACCGGGACTAGCGGGGGGGCCCGGCAAGAGACCCAGTACTTC | CASSETTGTSGGARQETQYF | - | TRBJ2-5 | TRBD2 | TRBV6-1
TGCAGCGTTCCTAATCCTACGAACACCGGGGAGCTGTTTTTT | CSVPNPTNTGELFF | - | TRBJ2-2 | - | TRBV29-1
TGTGCCAGCAGAGTGACAGGGCTCACTGAAGCTTTCTTT | CASRVTGLTEAFF | - | TRBJ1-1 | TRBD1 | TRBV2
TGTGCCAGCAGCGTAGATGAGGGGGCGATAAGTGGCTACACCTTC | CASSVDEGAISGYTF | once | TRBJ1-2 | TRBD1 | TRBV9
TGCGCCAGCAGCCCAGAAGCGGGTCAGCCCCAGCATTTT | CASSPEAGQPQHF | - | TRBJ1-5 | - | TRBV5-1
TGTGCCATCAGTGAGAATCCGGGACAGAACTATGGCTACACCTTC | CAISENPGQNYGYTF | few | TRBJ1-2 | TRBD1 | TRBV10-3
TGTGCCAGCAGCTTTAATAGCGGGAGAGAGACCCAGTACTTC | CASSFNSGRETQYF | - | TRBJ2-5 | TRBD2 | TRBV5-5
TGTGCCAGCAGCTCCCGGGACAGAGACTATGGCTACACCTTC | CASSSRDRDYGYTF | - | TRBJ1-2 | TRBD1 | TRBV7-2